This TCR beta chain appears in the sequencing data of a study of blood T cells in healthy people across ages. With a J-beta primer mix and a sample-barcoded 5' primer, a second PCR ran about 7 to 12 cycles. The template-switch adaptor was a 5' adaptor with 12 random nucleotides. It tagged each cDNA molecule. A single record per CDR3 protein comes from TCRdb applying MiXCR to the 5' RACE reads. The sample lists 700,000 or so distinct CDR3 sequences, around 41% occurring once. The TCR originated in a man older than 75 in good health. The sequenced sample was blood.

The CDR3 DNA follows: TGTGCCAGCAGCCCGCAGCACAGGGTCCCCCCAGATACGCAGTATTTT. It translates to CASSPQHRVPPDTQYF. The chain links TRBV7-9 to TRBJ2-3; perhaps TRBD1 as D (6 bases). There are 16 residues in the CDR3. From germline, CDR1 is SEHNR and CDR2 FQNEAQ (reference sequence). Trimming took 5 bases from V and 4 from J, leaving 19 bases between them.